This T cell receptor beta chain originates from a study of blood T cell repertoires in COVID-19. Trimming took off 4 bases at V and 5 bases at J, with 14 bases between the two ends. The CDR3 totals 13 residues. Germline values: CDR1 SQVTM, CDR2 ANQGSEA. This clone was found once. TCRdb's table, derived via immunoSEQ multiplex PCR, lists solely in-frame clones and lacks some. The data show approximately 190,000 clones, with about 86% seen just once and 14% held by the top ten. This rearrangement joins TRBV29-1 to TRBJ2-5; tentatively, D is TRBD1 (5 bases). This sequence originates from a man in his thirties or forties with active or convalescent COVID-19. Sequenced material: peripheral blood. In DNA form, the CDR3 reads TGCAGCGTTGGCGGCAGGGCCAAGGAGACCCAGTACTTC. Translation gives CSVGGRAKETQYF. Full variable domain (rest looked up from reference TRBV29-1 and TRBJ2-5): SAVISQKPSRDICQRGTSLTIQCQVDSQVTMMFWYRQQPGQSLTLIATANQGSEATYESGFVIDKFPISRPNLTFSTLTVSNMSPEDSSIYLCSVGGRAKETQYFGPGTRLLVL.